This T cell receptor (beta chain) derives from a study of blood T cell repertoires in COVID-19. Trimming cost V 2 bases and J 4 bases, with 12 bases left between them. This CDR3 has 14 residues. CDR1 and CDR2 from the germline V gene are SQVTM and ANQGSEA. In this sample, this clone turned up a few times. Sequenced by immunoSEQ multiplex PCR; TCRdb stores in-frame clones only, minus some. The sample records tens of thousands of clones, around 80% being singletons. Input material: peripheral blood. The TCR was taken from a woman of 80 years or more with acute or convalescent COVID-19. This sequence joins TRBV29-1 and TRBJ1-3; D is unclear. In DNA form, the CDR3 reads TGCAGCGTTGAACCGGACGCGGGGGGAAACACCATATATTTT. It codes for CSVEPDAGGNTIYF.